The 2 T cell receptor beta chains listed next were all sequenced from one sample in a study of cytomegalovirus exposure and HLA in healthy donors. Primers: 60 Vbeta forward and 13 Jbeta reverse. The data were produced by immunoSEQ multiplex PCR, yet TCRdb's version contains in-frame clones alone and is incomplete. This sample carries over 100,000 clones, with roughly 3.6% going to the ten biggest clones. The sample consisted of PBMCs. The receptors shown here come from a man younger than 40 in good health and CMV-seronegative.

This chain connects TRBV7-6 to TRBJ1-4; a possible D gene is TRBD1 (5 bases). The CDR3 has 14 amino acids. Trimming took off 1 base at V and 8 bases at J, with 11 bases between the two ends. Germline assignment: CDR1 SGHVS and CDR2 FNYEAQ. CDR3 amino acids: CASSLVLKGEKLFF. The DNA for the CDR3 is TGTGCCAGCAGCTTAGTGCTAAAGGGGGAAAAACTGTTTTTT.

The chain joins TRBV7-9 to TRBJ2-7; 12 bases fit TRBD2. The V gene's germline CDR1 is SEHNR and CDR2 FQNEAQ (reference sequence). J lost 2 bases, V lost 5 bases, and 7 bases had no gene match. The CDR3 has 16 residues. CDR3 coding DNA: TGTGCCAGCAGCCCCCGGACTAGCGGGGCGCCCTACGAGCAGTACTTC. Translated, it gives CASSPRTSGAPYEQYF.